Listed here are 20 T cell receptor beta chains from one sample, sequenced in a study of cytomegalovirus exposure and HLA in healthy donors. PCR amplification relied on 60 Vbeta primers (plus 13 Jbeta primers). The protocol was immunoSEQ multiplex PCR, while the TCRdb copy is restricted to in-frame clones and leaves out a portion. This table holds fewer than 55,000 clones, roughly 64% found once. Sequences were obtained from PBMCs. Receptor source: a man aged 60 to 69 in good health and CMV-seropositive.

The rearrangement joins TRBV19 to TRBJ2-2; 7 nucleotides line up with TRBD1. This CDR3 comprises 17 residues. The V segment lost 6 bases and the J segment 4 bases; nucleotides outside the gene matches: 14. CDR1 is LNHDA and CDR2 is SQIVND in the germline V gene (reference sequence). As DNA, the CDR3 is TGTGCCAGTAGCGCGTTCCGGGACAGCCTTTTCACCGGGGAGCTGTTTTTT. This gives the protein CASSAFRDSLFTGELFF.

This clone was observed once. The J gene is TRBJ2-5, the V gene TRBV4-1; possibly TRBD2 for D (6 bases). CDR3 size: 12 residues. Deletions cut 4 bases from V and 5 bases from J, with 8 bases between. The germline gives CDR1 MGHRA, CDR2 YSYEKL. In DNA form, the CDR3 reads TGCGCCAGCAGCCCCGCGGGGGAGACCCAGTACTTC. This sequence encodes CASSPAGETQYF.

The J gene is TRBJ2-7, the V gene TRBV25-1; tentatively, D is TRBD2 (6 bases). CDR3 size: 12 residues. Looked up from germline, CDR1 is MGHDK and CDR2 is SYGVNS. V lost 4 bases and J 5 bases, leaving 9 bases between the germline ends. The CDR3 nucleotides read TGTGCCAGCAGTGCTGGCGGGGACGAGCAGTACTTC. Translating it yields CASSAGGDEQYF.

V usage is TRBV6-5 and J usage is TRBJ2-7, with a weak D call TRBD2 (6 bases). The germline V gene encodes CDR1 MNHEY and CDR2 SVGAGI. This CDR3 comprises 15 residues. Trimming took 4 bases from V and 0 from J, leaving 13 bases between them. In DNA form, the CDR3 reads TGTGCCAGCAGTTCCGTAGGCGGGGACTCCTACGAGCAGTACTTC. Its protein product is CASSSVGGDSYEQYF.

The chain employs TRBV10-3 and TRBJ1-1, with a possible D match to TRBD1 (6 bases). The germline V gene has CDR1 ENHRY and CDR2 SYGVKD. The CDR3 has 12 amino acids. V dropped 4 bases and J dropped 7 bases, with 10 bases sitting between them. This CDR3 is CAISVRDNEAFF. Written as DNA, the CDR3 is TGTGCCATCAGTGTCCGGGACAATGAAGCTTTCTTT.

The chain couples TRBV19 to TRBJ1-2; 12 bases align to TRBD1. After removal of 8 bases from V and 7 bases from J, the junction contained 11 bases not matched to a gene. From germline, CDR1 is LNHDA and CDR2 SQIVND (reference sequence). The CDR3 has 15 residues. In DNA, the CDR3 is TGTGCCAGTGCGGGACAGGGGGCCGGGAAAGGTGGCTACACCTTC. Encoded protein: CASAGQGAGKGGYTF.

The gene calls are TRBV18 and TRBJ1-2; D unclear. V lost 2 bases and J 2 bases, leaving 6 bases between the germline ends. The V gene's germline CDR1 is KGHSH and CDR2 LQKENI. The CDR3 covers 13 residues. CDR3 in DNA: TGTGCCAGCTCACCAGAGCAAAACTATGGCTACACCTTC. It encodes CASSPEQNYGYTF.

The V call is TRBV7-9, the J call TRBJ1-2, with a tentative D call TRBD1 (6 bases). The CDR3 is 13 residues long. Trimming left V 5 bases short and J 8 bases short, with 15 bases between. The germline V gene has CDR1 SEHNR and CDR2 FQNEAQ (reference sequence). The CDR3 loop reads CASSLTGPDGYTF. DNA of the CDR3: TGTGCCAGCAGCCTCACAGGGCCCGACGGCTACACCTTC.

This clone was detected a few times. The rearrangement uses TRBV11-2 and TRBJ2-3; 10 bases map to TRBD1. The CDR3 extends over 19 amino acids. V was pared by 5 bases and J by 9 bases, with 23 bases of the junction left unmatched. Germline V gene lookup returns CDR1 SGHAT and CDR2 FQNNGV. The CDR3 region is CASSNRDRGAGRPPATQYF. Here the CDR3 DNA reads TGTGCCAGCAGCAACCGGGACAGGGGAGCGGGCCGCCCGCCCGCCACGCAGTATTTT.

This chain connects TRBV19 to TRBJ2-5; TRBD1 aligns across 9 bases. Germline V gene sequence: CDR1 LNHDA, CDR2 SQIVND (reference sequence). The length of the CDR3 is 14 residues. Trimming removed 5 bases from V and 5 bases from J; junction bases left unmatched: 6. The CDR3 reads CASSPTGGIETQYF. In nucleotides, the CDR3 is TGTGCCAGTAGTCCGACAGGGGGGATCGAGACCCAGTACTTC.

This chain links TRBV7-9 with TRBJ2-7; D call uncertain. The CDR3 has 14 residues. Per the germline V gene, CDR1 is SEHNR and CDR2 is FQNEAQ (reference sequence). The V gene lost 1 base and the J gene lost 4 bases, with 11 bases spanning the gap. The CDR3 here is CASSLDRNRYEQYF. DNA for the CDR3: TGTGCCAGCAGCTTAGATAGAAATCGATACGAGCAGTACTTC.

This clone has only a few counts. The gene calls are TRBV5-1 and TRBJ2-2; D perhaps matches TRBD1 (6 bases). This CDR3 has 16 residues. Germline V gene sequence: CDR1 SGHRS, CDR2 YFSETQ. Trimming stripped 3 bases from V and 4 bases from J, with 16 bases between. CDR3 in DNA: TGCGCCAGCAGCTCCTACACAGGGTCGAGCACCGGGGAGCTGTTTTTT. Its protein is CASSSYTGSSTGELFF.

This clone was seen a handful of times. The chain recombines TRBV10-3 with TRBJ2-5, with no clear D. Germline loops: CDR1 ENHRY, CDR2 SYGVKD. CDR3 length: 15 residues. V lost 8 bases and J 5 bases, leaving 21 bases between the germline ends. CDR3 DNA: TGTGCCATCGGTTCAGCGATAAGGTCCGCCGAGACCCAGTACTTC. Translation: CAIGSAIRSAETQYF.

J is TRBJ2-5 and V is TRBV7-9; 10 positions match TRBD1. The CDR3 runs to 15 residues. V lost 4 bases to trimming and J lost 5 bases; unmatched junction nucleotides: 7. Germline CDR1 reads SEHNR; CDR2 reads FQNEAQ (reference sequence). This CDR3 is CASSSGQGRLETQYF. The CDR3 DNA is TGTGCCAGCAGCTCGGGACAGGGGAGGCTTGAGACCCAGTACTTC.

This chain joins TRBV15 and TRBJ2-7; 7 bases are a match to TRBD2. Germline CDR1 LNHNV, CDR2 YYDKDF (reference sequence). The CDR3 length is 14 residues. With V trimmed by 1 base and J by 3 bases, 3 bases remained unmatched. The CDR3 DNA reads as TGTGCCACCAGCAGAGGGCAGCGGGGCTACGAGCAGTACTTC. Translation: CATSRGQRGYEQYF.

The V call is TRBV15, the J call TRBJ1-2; tentatively, D is TRBD1 (6 bases). Between the trimmed V and J ends, which lost 6 bases and 7 bases, there was a span of 15 bases. CDR1 LNHNV and CDR2 YYDKDF come from the germline V gene (reference sequence). This CDR3 has 13 amino acids. The CDR3: CATRGASFRGYTF. CDR3 in DNA: TGTGCCACCAGGGGGGCCTCTTTTCGTGGCTACACCTTC.

This clone was observed a single time. This chain uses TRBV9 with TRBJ2-5, with D hard to call. V shed 3 bases and J shed 4 bases, with 10 bases lying between them. Germline loops: CDR1 SGDLS, CDR2 YYNGEE. This CDR3 spans 13 amino acids. CDR3 nucleotide sequence: TGTGCCAGCAGCGACGGGTACGGAGAGACCCAGTACTTC. Protein sequence: CASSDGYGETQYF.

This clone was detected only a few times. V is TRBV5-4 and J is TRBJ2-1; TRBD1 matches 12 bases. Trimming cost V 5 bases and J 7 bases; bases outside gene matches: 7. The CDR3 loop spans 15 amino acids. Per germline, CDR1 SGHNT and CDR2 YYREEE (reference sequence). The CDR3 DNA follows: TGTGCCAGCAGTCGGGACAGGGGGCGCGTAAATGAGCAGTTCTTC. Amino acid sequence: CASSRDRGRVNEQFF.

The chain has TRBV6-5 and TRBJ2-1; 8 bases match TRBD2. Germline V gene data show CDR1 as MNHEY and CDR2 as SVGAGI. J gave up 16 bases and V 0 bases, and 8 bases lay outside the gene matches. The CDR3 extends over 13 amino acids. The CDR3 reads CASSYSKLAATFF. As DNA, the CDR3 is TGTGCCAGCAGTTACTCGAAACTAGCGGCAACCTTCTTC.

The chain is built from TRBV29-1 and TRBJ2-1; 7 bases agree with TRBD2. Germline V gives CDR1 SQVTM, CDR2 ANQGSEA. V lost 1 base, J lost 4 bases, and 10 bases stayed unmatched. The CDR3 covers 16 residues. Here the CDR3 DNA reads TGCAGCGTTGAAGGAGAGGAGAGCGGGGCATACAATGAGCAGTTCTTC. It translates to CSVEGEESGAYNEQFF.